This T cell receptor beta chain derives from a study of cytomegalovirus exposure and HLA in healthy donors. Study as a whole: From about 179 million T cells, an earlier analysis saw 120 million or so unique TCR beta sequences.

A word on this clone: Its antigen is not known.

Whole-study findings and limits: TCR beta sequences reportedly predicted most subjects' HLA-A and HLA-B alleles accurately.

The PCR contained 60 Vbeta and 13 Jbeta primers. Sequencing was performed with immunoSEQ multiplex PCR; in TCRdb, only in-frame clones are kept and a portion is missing. The table shows roughly 120,000 clones, with 80% occurring only once. This CDR3 region has 18 residues. V lost 4 bases, J lost 2 bases, and 12 bases stayed unmatched. Germline V gives CDR1 LGHNA, CDR2 YSLEER. Nominal health characterized the donors when sampled, though unrecorded immune exposures were likely. Sequencing was performed on PBMCs. The chain is built from TRBV4-3 and TRBJ2-7; 12 bases align to TRBD1. The source of this sequence is a male donor in good health and CMV-seronegative. The CDR3 sequence: CASSREGQGAGRTYEQYF. CDR3 DNA: TGCGCCAGCAGCCGAGAGGGACAGGGGGCGGGCAGGACCTACGAGCAGTACTTC.